The 5 T cell receptor beta chains presented below share a single source sample, sequenced in a study of blood T cell repertoires in COVID-19 (dated by TCRdb to 2019 to 2021). Libraries were built with the immunoSEQ multiplex PCR assay. The clones in this table, taken by TCRdb from immuneACCESS, are in-frame only. Not every clone is retained; where verified, under half of the shortfall comes from an unresolved V gene, and the cause of the rest is unknown. Recorded for this sample are hundreds of thousands of clones; roughly 86% of them occurred a single time. The top ten constitute approximately 2.5% of the sample. Sequencing used peripheral blood. The receptors derive from a woman aged 55-70 years with COVID-19, enrolled during active disease.

This clone was seen a few times. This chain connects TRBV7-6 to TRBJ2-5; 7 nucleotides align to TRBD2. This CDR3 region has 16 residues. V gave up 4 bases and J gave up 2 bases; unmatched junction bases: 10. CDR1 and CDR2 from the germline V gene are SGHVS and FNYEAQ. In nucleotides, the CDR3 is TGTGCCAGCAGCTCGAATCGACTAGCCGCTCAAGAGACCCAGTACTTC. Encoded protein: CASSSNRLAAQETQYF. Based on the CDR3 plus reference TRBV7-6 and TRBJ2-5, the full variable domain is GAGVSQSPRYKVTKRGQDVALRCDPISGHVSLYWYRQALGQGPEFLTYFNYEAQQDKSGLPNDRFSAERPEGSISTLTIQRTEQRDSAMYRCASSSNRLAAQETQYFGPGTRLLVL.

This chain joins TRBV5-1 and TRBJ1-2, with no clear D. Between the trimmed V and J ends, which lost 0 bases and 5 bases, there was a span of 8 bases. CDR1 is SGHRS, CDR2 YFSETQ, per germline. The CDR3 totals 13 residues. CDR3 sequence (DNA): TGCGCCAGCAGCTTGGGGGCACGATATGGCTACACCTTC. This encodes CASSLGARYGYTF.

This clone was seen more than once but under ten times. The V gene is TRBV4-1, the J gene TRBJ1-2; perhaps TRBD1 as D (6 bases). Deletions cut 5 bases from V and 7 bases from J, with 17 bases between. This CDR3 spans 14 amino acids. The germline V gene has CDR1 MGHRA and CDR2 YSYEKL. The CDR3 sequence is CASSAGTGIGGYTF. CDR3 coding DNA: TGCGCCAGCAGCGCCGGCACAGGGATTGGTGGCTACACCTTC.

The V and J genes are TRBV27 and TRBJ1-6; possibly TRBD1 for D (5 bases). Deletions cut 6 bases from V and 12 bases from J, with 15 bases between. The CDR3 extends over 13 amino acids. Germline V gene data show CDR1 as MNHEY and CDR2 as SMNVEV (reference sequence). In nucleotides, the CDR3 is TGTGCCAGCAGCTTCGCGCGGGACCTACCCCTCCACTTT. Encoded protein: CASSFARDLPLHF.

The V and J genes are TRBV19 and TRBJ1-5, with D possibly being TRBD1 (6 bases). The CDR3 has 15 residues. With 4 bases removed from V and 2 bases from J, the gap between germline ends came to 12 bases. Germline assignment: CDR1 LNHDA and CDR2 SQIVND (reference sequence). CDR3 nucleotide sequence: TGTGCCAGTAGTAATGGGGGGGCACGCAATCAGCCCCAGCATTTT. Residues: CASSNGGARNQPQHF.